Given below is one TCR beta chain in context. Its antigen is not identified. This record comes from a study of T cell responses to AZD1222 COVID-19 vaccine. General study results and limits: There were mostly white British donors and more females than males, and clonal diversity was possibly underestimated. Targets within unmutated variant regions were reportedly found for nearly half of spike-specific TCRs.

Only in-frame clones appear in the TCRdb table, and some are missing; sequencing was by immunoSEQ multiplex PCR. Of roughly 160,000 clones listed, roughly nine tenths are singletons. V lost 4 bases to trimming and J lost 3 bases; unmatched junction nucleotides: 3. Germline V CDR1 and CDR2: LGHNA, YSLEER. The length of the CDR3 is 14 residues. The V call is TRBV4-3, the J call TRBJ2-3, with 8 nucleotides matching TRBD2. The starting material was peripheral blood, obtained on day 0 of AZD1222 vaccination. This sequence originates from an adult in good health. The CDR3 reads CASSLTSGTDTQYF. CDR3 DNA sequence: TGCGCCAGCAGCCTTACTAGCGGAACAGATACGCAGTATTTT.